These 22 T cell receptor beta chains came from one sample sequenced in a study of cytomegalovirus exposure and HLA in healthy donors. The assay was immunoSEQ multiplex PCR, and TCRdb's table has in-frame clones only and misses some. This table has 75,000 to 90,000 clones, around 96% appearing once. Sequenced input: PBMCs. Receptors were obtained from a man between 18 and 29 years old in good health and CMV-seropositive.

In DNA form, the CDR3 reads TGTGCCAGCAGTAGGGGAGGACTCCAAGAGACCCAGTACTTC. It is translated as CASSRGGLQETQYF. The rearrangement links TRBV6-5 to TRBJ2-5, with D possibly TRBD2 on 6 matching bases. V was clipped by 5 bases and J by 1 base, with 11 bases between them. Germline V gene data show CDR1 as MNHEY and CDR2 as SVGAGI. The CDR3 loop spans 14 amino acids.

V and J are TRBV30 and TRBJ1-5; D is unclear. V was trimmed by 5 bases and J by 3 bases, leaving 11 bases between them. The germline gives CDR1 GTSNPN, CDR2 SVGIG (reference sequence). This CDR3 region has 13 residues. The CDR3 reads CAWGPQFNQPQHF. The CDR3 DNA sequence: TGTGCCTGGGGCCCCCAGTTCAATCAGCCCCAGCATTTT.

The chain couples TRBV9 to TRBJ2-2; TRBD1 matches at 7 bases. Germline V gene lookup returns CDR1 SGDLS and CDR2 YYNGEE. The ends lost 3 bases at V and 0 bases at J; junction bases unmatched: 2. The CDR3 is made up of 15 amino acids. This CDR3 reads CASSEGATNTGELFF. In DNA form, the CDR3 reads TGTGCCAGCAGCGAGGGGGCCACGAACACCGGGGAGCTGTTTTTT.

The chain joins TRBV18 to TRBJ1-1, with D hard to call. With 4 bases removed from V and 8 bases from J, the gap between germline ends came to 20 bases. The CDR3 length is 15 residues. Germline values: CDR1 KGHSH, CDR2 LQKENI. CDR3 bases: TGTGCCAGCTCACGCAGTCTCCCAAGTCCGGGGGAAGCTTTCTTT. It specifies CASSRSLPSPGEAFF.

J is TRBJ2-1 and V is TRBV5-6, with D perhaps matching TRBD2 (5 bases). Between the trimmed V and J ends, which lost 5 bases and 7 bases, there was a span of 13 bases. Germline-derived CDR1 and CDR2 are SGHDT and YYEEEE. The CDR3 contains 13 residues. The CDR3 protein is CASRPSPGNEQFF. The CDR3 DNA is TGTGCCAGCAGGCCCTCTCCGGGGAATGAGCAGTTCTTC.

The genes are TRBV7-2 and TRBJ2-7, with a weak D call TRBD1 (5 bases). V shed 6 bases and J shed 0 bases, with 12 bases lying between them. Germline CDR1 reads SGHTA; CDR2 reads FQGNSA. The CDR3 has 14 amino acids. Here the CDR3 DNA reads TGTGCCAGCAGGACGGACATTAACTCCTACGAGCAGTACTTC. Translated, it gives CASRTDINSYEQYF.

The V call is TRBV2, the J call TRBJ1-2; tentatively, D is TRBD1 (6 bases). The ends were cut back, 10 bases at V and 4 bases at J, with 13 bases in the middle. The CDR3 covers 12 residues. CDR1 and CDR2 from the germline V gene are SNHLY and FYNNEI. The CDR3: CAIEQGGYGYTF. The DNA for the CDR3 is TGTGCCATCGAACAGGGCGGCTATGGCTACACCTTC.

The chain carries TRBV7-2 and TRBJ1-1, with D tentatively TRBD1 (5 bases). The V end lost 4 bases, the J end lost 4 bases, and 19 bases lay between the germline ends. The CDR3 contains 16 residues. CDR1 is SGHTA and CDR2 is FQGNSA in the germline V gene. The DNA of the CDR3 is TGTGCCAGCAGCTACGACTGGGTGGGCAGGGCCACTGAAGCTTTCTTT. This translates into CASSYDWVGRATEAFF.

The chain is built from TRBV7-2 and TRBJ2-5; D may be TRBD2 (7 bases). Per germline, CDR1 SGHTA and CDR2 FQGNSA. CDR3 length: 17 residues. Trimming pared 1 base from V and 1 base from J, leaving 16 bases between. This CDR3 reads CASSLVGGEGVQETQYF. DNA for the CDR3: TGTGCCAGCAGCTTAGTAGGAGGGGAGGGGGTCCAAGAGACCCAGTACTTC.

The chain joins TRBV6-5 to TRBJ1-2; D is undetermined. V was cut by 2 bases and J by 6 bases, with 7 bases left in between. CDR1 and CDR2 from the germline V gene are MNHEY and SVGAGI. This CDR3 comprises 12 residues. Written as DNA, the CDR3 is TGTGCCAGCAGTTACACTAATAATGGCTACACCTTC. This codes for CASSYTNNGYTF.

This rearrangement joins TRBV13 to TRBJ2-1, with 10 bases matching TRBD1. The CDR3 has 16 amino acids. V shed 3 bases, J shed 6 bases, and the junction held 8 bases outside the gene matches. The germline V gene has CDR1 PRHDT and CDR2 FYEKMQ (reference sequence). This CDR3 is CASSLQGTGEGNEQFF. CDR3 nucleotides: TGTGCCAGCAGCTTGCAAGGGACAGGGGAAGGCAATGAGCAGTTCTTC.

CDR3 sequence: CASSLGSTVYEQYF. The CDR3 bases are TGTGCCAGCAGTTTAGGGTCGACAGTCTACGAGCAGTACTTC. V and J are TRBV28 and TRBJ2-7; TRBD1 is a possible D gene (5 bases). Germline CDR1 is MDHEN and CDR2 is SYDVKM. V was shortened by 2 bases and J by 3 bases, with 11 bases between the two germline ends. The CDR3 is made up of 14 amino acids.

The gene calls are TRBV19 and TRBJ2-2; 10 nucleotides match TRBD2. Germline values: CDR1 LNHDA, CDR2 SQIVND (reference sequence). The V gene end was trimmed by 9 bases and the J gene end by 4 bases; junction bases not matched to a gene: 2. The CDR3 spans 13 residues. This CDR3 reads CASRTSGTGELFF. The CDR3 DNA reads TGTGCCAGCCGGACTAGCGGCACCGGGGAGCTGTTTTTT.

The chain carries TRBV25-1 and TRBJ1-1, with D unclear. V was cut by 4 bases and J by 1 base, with 16 bases left in between. The CDR3 runs 16 residues. The germline V gene encodes CDR1 MGHDK and CDR2 SYGVNS. The CDR3 DNA sequence: TGTGCCAGCAGTGCCTCGACGGGAGCCACGAACACTGAAGCTTTCTTT. Protein sequence: CASSASTGATNTEAFF.

This clone was observed a few times. This rearrangement joins TRBV5-1 to TRBJ1-2; no clear D. In germline, CDR1 is SGHRS, CDR2 YFSETQ. CDR3 size: 16 residues. Deletions cut 0 bases from V and 0 bases from J, with 12 bases between. The CDR3, as DNA: TGCGCCAGCAGCTTGGTTTCAGGTCCGACTAACTATGGCTACACCTTC. It codes for CASSLVSGPTNYGYTF.

The chain is built from TRBV5-6 and TRBJ2-7, with 8 positions matching TRBD1. Germline values: CDR1 SGHDT, CDR2 YYEEEE. V shed 4 bases and J 0 bases; nucleotides not matched to a gene: 6. The CDR3 has 15 amino acids. CDR3 DNA sequence: TGTGCCAGCAGCCCCTTGGACAGGGTCTCCTACGAGCAGTACTTC. This translates into CASSPLDRVSYEQYF. The whole variable domain, filled in from reference TRBV5-6 and TRBJ2-7, reads DAGVTQSPTHLIKTRGQQVTLRCSPKSGHDTVSWYQQALGQGPQFIFQYYEEEERQRGNFPDRFSGHQFPNYSSELNVNALLLGDSALYLCASSPLDRVSYEQYFGPGTRLTVT.

The genes are TRBV4-1 and TRBJ2-7, with TRBD2 matching 9 bases. With V trimmed by 4 bases and J by 2 bases, 9 bases remained unmatched. In germline, CDR1 is MGHRA, CDR2 YSYEKL. The CDR3 runs to 16 residues. The CDR3 sequence is CASSPGRLAEAYEQYF. CDR3 DNA sequence: TGCGCCAGCAGCCCAGGGAGACTAGCGGAGGCCTACGAGCAGTACTTC.

This clone appeared a single time. The V call is TRBV7-8, the J call TRBJ2-1; 8 bases are a match to TRBD1. The CDR3 spans 16 residues. V was clipped by 1 base and J by 10 bases; unmatched bases: 12. CDR1 SGHVS and CDR2 FQNEAQ come from the germline V gene. CDR3 sequence: CASSLGGTGTILEQFF. The CDR3 region has the DNA TGTGCCAGCAGCTTAGGTGGGACAGGTACTATCTTAGAGCAGTTCTTC.

The genes are TRBV10-3 and TRBJ2-2; D unresolved. Trimming pared 8 bases from V and 0 bases from J, leaving 10 bases between. Per the germline V gene, CDR1 is ENHRY and CDR2 is SYGVKD. The CDR3 contains 14 residues. CDR3 nucleotide sequence: TGTGCCATCGTCGACAACGCGAACACCGGGGAGCTGTTTTTT. Its protein is CAIVDNANTGELFF.

The chain uses TRBV7-6 and TRBJ2-7, with 8 bases lining up with TRBD2. J gave up 2 bases and V 4 bases, and 10 bases lay outside the gene matches. Germline V lookup: CDR1 SGHVS, CDR2 FNYEAQ. The CDR3 length is 16 residues. This CDR3 reads CASSSVGRDPTYEQYF. Written as DNA, the CDR3 is TGTGCCAGCAGCTCCGTCGGGAGGGACCCAACCTACGAGCAGTACTTC.

This clone was counted once. This rearrangement joins TRBV4-2 to TRBJ2-7; D is possibly TRBD2 (6 bases). The CDR3 totals 15 residues. V lost 4 bases and J lost 0, with 13 bases in between. The germline V gene encodes CDR1 LGHNA and CDR2 YNFKEQ. CDR3 nucleotide sequence: TGTGCCAGCAGCCCAGGAGCTAGCGCCTCCTACGAGCAGTACTTC. It specifies CASSPGASASYEQYF.

The chain couples TRBV13 to TRBJ2-1; a possible D gene is TRBD1 (5 bases). The CDR3 sequence is 12 residues long. The V and J ends lost 3 bases and 9 bases respectively, with 9 bases between them. Germline V gives CDR1 PRHDT, CDR2 FYEKMQ (reference sequence). CDR3 nucleotides: TGTGCCAGCAGCTTGACAGTTGGTGAGCAGTTCTTC. As protein: CASSLTVGEQFF.